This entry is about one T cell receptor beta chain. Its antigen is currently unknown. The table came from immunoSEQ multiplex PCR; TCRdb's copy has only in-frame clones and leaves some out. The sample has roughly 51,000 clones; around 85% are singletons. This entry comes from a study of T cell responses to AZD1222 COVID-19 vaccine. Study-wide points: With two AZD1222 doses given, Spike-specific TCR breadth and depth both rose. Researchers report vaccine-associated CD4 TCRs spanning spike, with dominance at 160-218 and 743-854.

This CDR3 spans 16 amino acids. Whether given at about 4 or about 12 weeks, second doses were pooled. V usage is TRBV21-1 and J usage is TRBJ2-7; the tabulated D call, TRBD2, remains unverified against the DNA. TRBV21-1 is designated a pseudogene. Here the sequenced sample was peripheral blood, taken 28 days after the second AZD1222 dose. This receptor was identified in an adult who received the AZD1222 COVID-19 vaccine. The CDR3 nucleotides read TGTGCCAGCAGCAAATTCGTCGGCGGGAAGATCGGCGAGCAGTACTTC. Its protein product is CASSKFVGGKIGEQYF.